This T cell receptor (beta chain) was identified in a study of beta chain features in type 1 diabetes. This clone occurred a few times. CDR3 length: 15 residues. With V trimmed by 2 bases and J by 8 bases, 7 bases remained unmatched. The V gene's germline CDR1 is SGHVS and CDR2 FNYEAQ. The study reverse transcribed the entire isolated RNA, so it sequenced expressed TCRB transcripts. Libraries were prepared by immunoSEQ multiplex PCR; TCRdb keeps only in-frame clonotypes and omits some of them. The repertoire holds 350,000 to 450,000 clones, with approximately 13% as singletons. The TCR originated in a man between 25 and 39 years old in good health. J is TRBJ2-1 and V is TRBV7-6; the match to TRBD2 covers 9 bases. The sample taken for sequencing was naive CD4+ T cells from blood. CDR3 coding DNA: TGTGCCAGCAGCTTACCAGCGGGGGGTCGGGATGAGCAGTTCTTC. Translated: CASSLPAGGRDEQFF.